Many counts were recorded for the clone carrying this T cell receptor beta chain. These data come from a study of CD8 T cells in ankylosing spondylitis. The CDR3 has 12 residues. Trimming took off 1 base at V and 6 bases at J, with 7 bases between the two ends. Germline V gene data show CDR1 as SNHLY and CDR2 as FYNNEI. TCRdb used MiXCR to reprocess the 5' RACE reads, holding one entry per CDR3 protein. The table lists hundreds of thousands of distinct CDR3 sequences, around 19% of them singletons. The sequencing input was blood, either unsorted or a sorted T cell fraction (not recorded which). The receptor was derived from a male donor with ankylosing spondylitis or in good health (not recorded which). This chain links TRBV2 with TRBJ2-7, with unresolved D. The CDR3 region has the DNA TGTGCCAGCAGTGAAGTGTACACCGAGCAGTACGTC. As protein: CASSEVYTEQYV.